Sequencing of this T cell receptor beta chain was carried out in a study of blood T cell repertoires in COVID-19. As for the study in general: Some COVID-19 samples were acute and others convalescent; all came from the United States, Italy and Spain. The analysed material was cDNA or gDNA that came from T cells, B-cell-depleted T cells, or PBMCs.

Assay used: immunoSEQ multiplex PCR; TCRdb lists only in-frame clones, some missing. The sample records approximately 59,000 clones, around 80% being singletons. Trimming stripped 4 bases from V and 9 bases from J, with 16 bases between. CDR1 SGHDT and CDR2 YYEEEE come from the germline V gene. This CDR3 spans 13 amino acids. Sequencing was carried out using peripheral blood. The TCR sequence derives from a man older than 75 with acute or convalescent COVID-19. The chain is built from TRBV5-6 and TRBJ1-1; possible D gene TRBD1, 5 bases. DNA of the CDR3: TGTGCCAGCAGCCGTCCTCCGACAGTTAAAGCTTTCTTT. This encodes CASSRPPTVKAFF.